This entry lists 14 T cell receptor beta chains sequenced from one sample in a study of tumor-infiltrating lymphocytes in primary liver carcinoma. Reverse transcription of roughly 0.5 ug total RNA with a constant-region primer produced TCR beta cDNA. Three nested multiplex PCR rounds, a slightly modified ARM-PCR method, built the TCR beta libraries. TRBV1-TRBV30 forward primers paired with a C-beta reverse primer drove the first two PCR rounds, ten to eleven cycles each. TCRdb fed the multiplex PCR reads into MiXCR, producing one record per CDR3 protein. Of 100,000 or so distinct CDR3 sequences listed, approximately 78% were seen once; the top ten hold 15% to 25%. Bulk tissue was left unsorted, and RNA and DNA were co-extracted from 20-30 mg of it. The material sequenced was liver tumor tissue from sampling region 3. Subset in this sample: tumor region T3, left-lateral pole. The source is a middle-aged man with primary liver carcinoma and hepatitis B virus infection.

To note about this clonotype: The junction departs from germline at one end; a sequencing error may be responsible. The chain has TRBV29-1 and TRBJ1-4, with 8 bases fitting TRBD1. The CDR3 is made up of 15 amino acids. Germline CDR1 and CDR2: SQVTM and ANQGSEA. CDR3 in DNA: TGCAGCGTTGAAGAAGACAGGGGCAAGAGTGAAAAACTGCCTTTT. Its protein product is CSVEEDRGKSEKLPF.

This clonotype has a handful of counts. The chain links TRBV24-1 to TRBJ1-5; D gene ambiguous. The CDR3 has 12 residues. Between the trimmed V and J ends, which lost 1 base and 11 bases, there was a span of 8 bases. In germline, CDR1 is KGHDR, CDR2 SFDVKD. The CDR3 DNA follows: TGTGCCACCAGTGATTTAGGGCAGTCCCAGCATTTT. It specifies CATSDLGQSQHF.

Concerning this clonotype itself: The junction does not match germline at one end; this may be a read error. The rearrangement links TRBV6-2 or TRBV6-3 to TRBJ2-3; perhaps TRBD2 as D (5 bases). From germline, CDR1 is MNHEY and CDR2 SVGEGT. This CDR3 has 16 residues. CDR3 loop: CASSYDKVGVSDMQYF. The DNA for the CDR3 is TGTGCCAGCAGTTACGACAAGGTGGGAGTAAGTGATATGCAGTATTTT.

This clonotype occurred once. One end of the junction does not line up with germline, which may come from a read error. The chain uses TRBV20-1 and TRBJ1-2, with D possibly matching TRBD1 (6 bases). The germline V gene encodes CDR1 DFQATT and CDR2 SNEGSKA (reference sequence). The length of the CDR3 is 13 residues. The CDR3 nucleotides read TGCAGTGCTAGTGAGGACAGTGGCTATAGCTACACCTTC. Amino acids: CSASEDSGYSYTF.

Remarks on this clonotype: A read error is likely, as this CDR3 ends without the conserved phenylalanine or tryptophan. The chain has TRBV5-1 and TRBJ2-5, with D possibly being TRBD1 (6 bases). Germline V gene lookup returns CDR1 SGHRS and CDR2 YFSETQ. The CDR3 is made up of 15 amino acids. CDR3 amino acids: CASSLGAGTQETQYL. The CDR3 nucleotides are TGCGCCAGCAGTTTGGGGGCCGGGACCCAAGAGACCCAGTACTTA.

Comment on this clonotype: This may arise from a read error, as a much more abundant clone is one base away. This chain links TRBV5-1 with TRBJ2-7; D might be TRBD1 (6 bases). CDR1 SGHRS and CDR2 YFSETQ come from the germline V gene. This CDR3 comprises 14 residues. V lost 6 bases and J 1 base, leaving 14 bases between the germline ends. CDR3 in amino acids: CASITSGQSYEQYF. CDR3 coding DNA: TGCGCCAGCATCACATCTGGACAGTCCTACGAGCAGTACTTC.

About this clonotype: Its ends do not fully match the called genes, so a read error is possible. The chain recombines TRBV7-8 with TRBJ2-7, with TRBD2 as a possible D gene (5 bases). CDR1 is SGHVS and CDR2 is FQNEAQ in the germline V gene. The CDR3 spans 13 residues. The CDR3, as DNA: TGTGCCAGCAGCCTTACTAGAGCCTATGAGCAGTACTTC. It codes for CASSLTRAYEQYF.

This clonotype was observed once. At one boundary the junction diverges from the germline segment, which might be a read error. The chain joins TRBV4-2 to TRBJ2-3; 11 bases align to TRBD2. This CDR3 spans 19 amino acids. Germline V gene data show CDR1 as LGHNA and CDR2 as YNFKEQ. CDR3 residues: CASCQVSIGSGRATDTQYF. In DNA form, the CDR3 reads TGTGCCAGCTGCCAGGTATCCATCGGTAGCGGGAGGGCAACAGATACGCAGTATTTT.

To note about this clonotype: This CDR3 fails to terminate in the conserved phenylalanine or tryptophan, so it likely reflects a read error. CDR3 sequence reads: CARSLLWTGENEQYL. The CDR3 region has the DNA TGTGCCAGAAGCTTACTATGGACGGGGGAAAACGAGCAGTACTTA. V gene TRBV11-2 combines with J gene TRBJ2-7; TRBD2 is a possible D gene (6 bases). In germline, CDR1 is SGHAT, CDR2 FQNNGV. The CDR3 contains 15 residues.

The V call is TRBV12-3 or TRBV12-4, the J call TRBJ2-5; 7 bases line up with TRBD1. The CDR3 totals 13 residues. The ends lost 8 bases at V and 5 bases at J; junction bases unmatched: 8. CDR3 in DNA: TGTGCCAGCCTCATGACAGGGACGGAGACCCAGTACTTC. It codes for CASLMTGTETQYF.

The chain has TRBV28 and TRBJ2-7; unclear D gene. Trimming shortened V by 5 bases and J by 13 bases, and 15 bases separated the two germline ends. The V gene's germline CDR1 is MDHEN and CDR2 SYDVKM. CDR3 length equals 11 residues. Here the CDR3 reads CASSAPVGHYF. DNA for the CDR3: TGTGCCAGCAGTGCCCCGGTCGGGCATTACTTC.

For this clonotype: At one end, the junction sequence differs from germline, possibly due to a read error. The chain recombines TRBV10-3 with TRBJ1-2; D remains ambiguous. Germline V lookup: CDR1 ENHRY, CDR2 SYGVKD. The CDR3 covers 16 residues. CDR3 sequence: CAVSESIGLSVYGYTF. CDR3 nucleotides: TGTGCCGTCAGTGAGTCAATAGGGCTCTCAGTCTATGGCTACACCTTC.

This clonotype was observed a single time. Sequence at one end of the junction differs from germline and may be a read error. The chain combines TRBV4-2 with TRBJ2-1; 7 bases agree with TRBD1. The germline V gene encodes CDR1 LGHNA and CDR2 YNFKEQ. The CDR3 has 16 residues. The CDR3 loop is CASCQEFRGSYNEQFF. The CDR3 DNA reads TGTGCCAGCTGCCAAGAATTCAGGGGGAGCTACAATGAACAGTTCTTC.

This clonotype was detected many times. J is TRBJ2-7 and V is TRBV20-1; D not certain. This CDR3 comprises 13 residues. Between the trimmed V and J ends, which lost 1 base and 7 bases, there was a span of 14 bases. Germline CDR1 and CDR2: DFQATT and SNEGSKA (reference sequence). This chain's CDR3 is CSARVPSTQEQYF. The DNA of the CDR3 is TGCAGTGCTAGAGTCCCTTCCACGCAAGAGCAGTACTTC.